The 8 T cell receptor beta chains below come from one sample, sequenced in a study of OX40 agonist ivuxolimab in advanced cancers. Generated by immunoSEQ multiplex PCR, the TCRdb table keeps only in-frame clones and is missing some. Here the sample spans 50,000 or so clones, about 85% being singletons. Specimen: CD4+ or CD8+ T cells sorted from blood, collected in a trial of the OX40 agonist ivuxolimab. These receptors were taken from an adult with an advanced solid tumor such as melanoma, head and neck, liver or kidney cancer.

DNA of the CDR3: TGTGCCAGCGGGGAAACAGGGGAGCAGTTCTTC. It yields the protein CASGETGEQFF. The rearrangement links TRBV6-1 to TRBJ2-1; a possible D gene is TRBD1 (6 bases). V lost 8 bases to trimming and J lost 10 bases, with 12 bases between them. Germline lookup yields CDR1 MNHNS and CDR2 SASEGT. The CDR3 is 11 amino acids.

The chain's CDR3 is CASSLGGLAGAGELFF. The CDR3 DNA sequence: TGTGCCAGCAGCTTGGGCGGGCTAGCAGGCGCCGGGGAGCTGTTTTTT. V and J are TRBV5-4 and TRBJ2-2; possibly TRBD2 for D (5 bases). V gave up 0 bases and J gave up 6 bases, with 15 bases separating them. This CDR3 has 16 amino acids. Germline lookup yields CDR1 SGHNT and CDR2 YYREEE (reference sequence).

In DNA, the CDR3 is TGTGCCAGCAGCCAAAACGGGGGGACCGGGGAGCTGTTTTTT. This encodes CASSQNGGTGELFF. This chain connects TRBV9 to TRBJ2-2; 7 bases are a match to TRBD2. J was trimmed by 5 bases and V by 4 bases; bases with no gene match: 5. Germline CDR1 SGDLS, CDR2 YYNGEE. The CDR3 is made up of 14 amino acids.

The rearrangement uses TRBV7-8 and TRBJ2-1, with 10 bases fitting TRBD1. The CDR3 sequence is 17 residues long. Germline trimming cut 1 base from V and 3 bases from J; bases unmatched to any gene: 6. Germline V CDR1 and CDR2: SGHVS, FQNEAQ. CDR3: CASSLVLGTGDYNEQFF. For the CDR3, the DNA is TGTGCCAGCAGCTTAGTTTTAGGGACAGGGGACTACAATGAGCAGTTCTTC.

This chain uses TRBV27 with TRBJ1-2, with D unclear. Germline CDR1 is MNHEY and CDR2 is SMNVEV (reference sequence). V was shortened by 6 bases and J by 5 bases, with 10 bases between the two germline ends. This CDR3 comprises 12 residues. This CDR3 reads CASRTLQYGYTF. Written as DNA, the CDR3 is TGTGCCAGCAGGACTTTACAATATGGCTACACCTTC.

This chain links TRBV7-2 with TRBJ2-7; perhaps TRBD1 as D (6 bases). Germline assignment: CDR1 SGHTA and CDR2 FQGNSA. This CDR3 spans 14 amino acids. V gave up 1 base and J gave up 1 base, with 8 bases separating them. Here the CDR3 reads CASSLDQGSYEQYF. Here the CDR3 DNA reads TGTGCCAGCAGCTTAGATCAGGGGTCCTACGAGCAGTACTTC.

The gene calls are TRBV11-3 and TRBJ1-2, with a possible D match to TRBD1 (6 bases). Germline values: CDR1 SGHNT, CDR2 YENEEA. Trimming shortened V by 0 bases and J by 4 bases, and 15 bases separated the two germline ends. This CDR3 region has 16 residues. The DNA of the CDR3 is TGTGCCAGCAGCTTAGAGGGCAGGGGTTCCGCCTATGGCTACACCTTC. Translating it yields CASSLEGRGSAYGYTF.

The CDR3 region has the DNA TGCGCCAGCAGCTTGGGACCCAATGAGCAGTTCTTC. Its translation is CASSLGPNEQFF. The chain combines TRBV5-1 with TRBJ2-1; D remains unclear. Germline lookup yields CDR1 SGHRS and CDR2 YFSETQ. Trimming left V 0 bases short and J 6 bases short, with 4 bases between. The CDR3 runs 12 residues.